This T cell receptor (beta chain) is from a study of tissue T cells after allogeneic stem cell transplantation. Clones were read by immunoSEQ multiplex PCR, and TCRdb kept only the in-frame ones, dropping some. This sample has roughly 5,000 clones, with 45% to 55% found just once. Sample time point: mouse harvest day 7 after allogeneic transplant. Tail vein injection delivered 10^7 T-cell-depleted bone marrow cells and 10^6 splenic CD5+ T cells. Mice had MHC-mismatched B6 into BALB/c GVHD, sampled day 7 or 14. Concerning this clone itself: The antigen is unknown. The gene names given are mouse names.

Overall study results and limits: Motif-based clustering found tissue-specific repertoire signatures shared across patients, though few clones were shared. Only a limited share of tissue TCRs appeared in blood or spleen. Anatomically similar tissues had similar TCR repertoires within each patient.

Sequencing was done on a sample of skin. This receptor was obtained from a female BALB/c mouse given C57BL/6 T cells with graft-versus-host disease after an allogeneic hematopoietic cell transplant.

CDR3 DNA, as far as it was read: TGTGCAAGCAGCTTAGGACAGTACACAGAAGTCTTC. Translated, it gives CASSLGQYTEVF. The entire CDR3 reads CASSLGQYTEVFF. The rearrangement uses TRBV16 and TRBJ1-1; tentative D call: TRBD1 (5 bases). The CDR3 end falls 1 residue outside the read, so it is completed with the germline J gene. The CDR3 runs 13 residues. From germline, CDR1 is SGHSA and CDR2 FRNQAP. V dropped 1 base and J dropped 3 bases, with 6 bases sitting between them.